Following are 30 T cell receptor beta chains from one sample sequenced in a study of T-cell reconstitution after alpha-beta-depleted transplantation in children. Preparation of the TCRbeta library used unique molecular identifiers. TCRdb used MiXCR to reprocess the PCR reads, holding one entry per CDR3 protein. The sample has roughly 200,000 distinct CDR3 sequences; roughly 15% are singletons. The source material was PBMCs from the stem cell graft donor, sampled from the stem cell graft. The receptors originated from a human donor who donated a stem cell graft to a child with acute lymphoblastic leukemia.

This clonotype showed up many times. The rearrangement uses TRBV7-6 and TRBJ1-2; D remains ambiguous. CDR3 length equals 14 residues. The V gene lost 3 bases and the J gene lost 0 bases, with 8 bases spanning the gap. CDR1 SGHVS and CDR2 FNYEAQ come from the germline V gene. CDR3 nucleotides: TGTGCCAGCAGCTTGATGGCGGCTAACTATGGCTACACCTTC. Amino acids: CASSLMAANYGYTF.

This clonotype was seen at least ten times. This chain joins TRBV5-1 and TRBJ2-2, with unresolved D. The CDR3 is 17 amino acids. Per the germline V gene, CDR1 is SGHRS and CDR2 is YFSETQ. Trimming took off 4 bases at V and 1 base at J, with 17 bases between the two ends. In DNA form, the CDR3 reads TGCGCCAGCAGCCAAAATGCAGGACCAGGGAACACCGGGGAGCTGTTTTTT. This gives the protein CASSQNAGPGNTGELFF.

The sample holds many counts of this clonotype. The chain has TRBV11-3 and TRBJ2-1; D may be TRBD1 (6 bases). Germline assignment: CDR1 SGHNT and CDR2 YENEEA. The CDR3 extends over 15 amino acids. Trimming pared 0 bases from V and 9 bases from J, leaving 15 bases between. The CDR3 nucleotides are TGTGCCAGCAGCTTAGAAGGGACAAGGGGAACTGAGCAGTTCTTC. It is translated as CASSLEGTRGTEQFF.

This clonotype was observed at least ten times. This chain connects TRBV10-1 to TRBJ2-7; D gene unclear. The CDR3 totals 13 residues. The V gene's germline CDR1 is WNHNN and CDR2 SYGVQD (reference sequence). V gave up 3 bases and J gave up 5 bases, with 11 bases separating them. The CDR3 is CASSDGKDHEQYF. DNA for the CDR3: TGCGCCAGCAGTGATGGGAAGGACCACGAGCAGTACTTC.

Ten or more counts support this clonotype. The chain couples TRBV5-1 to TRBJ2-7; 10 bases agree with TRBD2. Looked up from germline, CDR1 is SGHRS and CDR2 is YFSETQ. The CDR3 runs 15 residues. With V trimmed by 4 bases and J by 3 bases, 7 bases remained unmatched. In DNA form, the CDR3 reads TGCGCCAGCAGCCCCGGGGTAGCGGGGGGCTACGAGCAGTACTTC. Translated, it gives CASSPGVAGGYEQYF.

This clonotype was seen repeatedly, ten times or more. The V and J genes are TRBV12-3 or TRBV12-4 and TRBJ2-2; 9 bases are shared with TRBD2. The trim removed 5 bases at V and 4 bases at J, leaving 5 bases unmatched. This CDR3 region has 15 residues. CDR3 sequence reads: CASSRLAEGTGELFF. The CDR3 nucleotides are TGTGCCAGCAGTAGACTAGCGGAGGGCACCGGGGAGCTGTTTTTT.

The gene calls are TRBV5-4 and TRBJ2-1; D remains ambiguous. Trimming took 4 bases from V and 0 from J, leaving 17 bases between them. Germline values: CDR1 SGHNT, CDR2 YYREEE (reference sequence). This CDR3 is 17 amino acids long. For the CDR3, the DNA is TGTGCCAGCAGCCCTAGAGGACGTGCGAGCTCCTACAATGAGCAGTTCTTC. This gives the protein CASSPRGRASSYNEQFF.

This clonotype was picked up many times. The chain links TRBV5-1 to TRBJ2-2; D might be TRBD1 (6 bases). The CDR3 totals 16 residues. Germline V gene sequence: CDR1 SGHRS, CDR2 YFSETQ. V was pared by 3 bases and J by 3 bases, with 15 bases between. The CDR3 sequence: CASSSFAGADTGELFF. CDR3 DNA: TGCGCCAGCAGCTCCTTTGCAGGGGCCGACACCGGGGAGCTGTTTTTT.

This clonotype appeared a few times. The rearrangement links TRBV7-9 to TRBJ1-1; tentatively, D is TRBD1 (5 bases). The V end was cut by 7 bases, the J end by 4 bases, with 13 bases between. The CDR3 covers 13 residues. The germline V gene has CDR1 SEHNR and CDR2 FQNEAQ (reference sequence). The CDR3 sequence is CASTPRGSTEAFF. The CDR3 bases are TGTGCCAGCACCCCGCGGGGCAGCACTGAAGCTTTCTTT. Full variable domain (remainder filled in from reference TRBV7-9 and TRBJ1-1): DTGVSQNPRHKITKRGQNVTFRCDPISEHNRLYWYRQTLGQGPEFLTYFQNEAQLEKSRLLSDRFSAERPKGSFSTLEIQRTEQGDSAMYLCASTPRGSTEAFFGQGTRLTVV.

This clonotype has at least ten counts. The chain recombines TRBV28 with TRBJ2-7, with D tentatively TRBD2 (5 bases). The CDR3 is 15 residues long. Trimming left V 5 bases short and J 2 bases short, with 16 bases between. In germline, CDR1 is MDHEN, CDR2 SYDVKM. The CDR3 spells CASSPGRFSTYEQYF. In nucleotides, the CDR3 is TGTGCCAGCAGTCCGGGAAGGTTTAGCACCTACGAGCAGTACTTC.

The sample holds many counts of this clonotype. The chain carries TRBV12-3 or TRBV12-4 and TRBJ1-2; the D is unclear. V was clipped by 1 base and J by 4 bases, with 7 bases between them. The CDR3 totals 13 residues. In DNA form, the CDR3 reads TGTGCCAGCAGTTTAGACGGACTCTATGGCTACACCTTC. Residues: CASSLDGLYGYTF.

This clonotype was picked up many times. The rearrangement links TRBV7-2 to TRBJ2-1; D call uncertain. With 5 bases removed from V and 8 bases from J, the gap between germline ends came to 16 bases. The germline CDR1 and CDR2 sequences are SGHTA and FQGNSA. CDR3 length: 14 residues. CDR3 protein: CASSVQTTPDEQFF. CDR3 coding DNA: TGTGCCAGCAGCGTGCAGACGACTCCCGATGAGCAGTTCTTC.

This clonotype was seen ten or more times. The J gene is TRBJ2-3, the V gene TRBV29-1; 14 bases map to TRBD2. The V and J ends lost 7 bases and 5 bases, in that order; junction bases with no gene match: 2. In germline, CDR1 is SQVTM, CDR2 ANQGSEA. This CDR3 is built from 13 residues. The CDR3: CSGGLAGEDTQYF. CDR3 coding DNA: TGCAGCGGGGGACTAGCGGGAGAAGATACGCAGTATTTT.

The J gene is TRBJ1-5, the V gene TRBV10-3, with D possibly TRBD1 on 5 matching bases. This CDR3 has 15 residues. V lost 3 bases, J lost 3 bases, and 12 bases lay in between. CDR1 and CDR2 from the germline V gene are ENHRY and SYGVKD. CDR3 in DNA: TGTGCCATCAGTGACCGGGGACGCAACAATCAGCCCCAGCATTTT. Protein: CAISDRGRNNQPQHF.

V usage is TRBV6-5 and J usage is TRBJ1-5; D not resolved. Per the germline V gene, CDR1 is MNHEY and CDR2 is SVGAGI. V lost 8 bases, J lost 2 bases, and 13 bases lay in between. The length of the CDR3 is 14 residues. CDR3 sequence: CASALKSGNQPQHF. The CDR3, as DNA: TGTGCCAGCGCTCTTAAGAGTGGCAATCAGCCCCAGCATTTT.

This clonotype was observed a few times. The chain has TRBV18 and TRBJ2-7, with TRBD2 identical over 13 bases. V gave up 3 bases and J gave up 2 bases; unmatched junction bases: 4. CDR1 is KGHSH and CDR2 is LQKENI in the germline V gene. There are 16 residues in the CDR3. CDR3 loop: CASSPDGLAGAYEQYF. CDR3 nucleotide sequence: TGTGCCAGCTCACCCGACGGACTAGCGGGGGCCTACGAGCAGTACTTC.

This clonotype was seen many times. The V call is TRBV11-2, the J call TRBJ1-2; 7 bases align to TRBD1. The CDR3 consists of 19 residues. Per the germline V gene, CDR1 is SGHAT and CDR2 is FQNNGV. V gave up 0 bases and J gave up 3 bases; unmatched junction bases: 16. In DNA form, the CDR3 reads TGTGCCAGCAGCTTAGAGGGACTTGTTTTGGGGACAGAGGACTATGGCTACACCTTC. It encodes CASSLEGLVLGTEDYGYTF.

This clonotype was seen many times. The J gene is TRBJ1-5, the V gene TRBV11-2; D gene unclear. The germline CDR1 and CDR2 sequences are SGHAT and FQNNGV. There are 14 residues in the CDR3. V lost 1 base and J lost 5, with 9 bases in between. The CDR3 sequence: CASSLGGSDQPQHF. For the CDR3, the DNA is TGTGCCAGCAGCTTAGGAGGGTCAGATCAGCCCCAGCATTTT. Using reference TRBV11-2 and TRBJ1-5 for the parts outside the CDR3, the full variable domain is EAGVAQSPRYKIIEKRQSVAFWCNPISGHATLYWYQQILGQGPKLLIQFQNNGVVDDSQLPKDRFSAERLKGVDSTLKIQPAKLEDSAVYLCASSLGGSDQPQHFGDGTRLSIL.

This clonotype was observed at least ten times. This sequence joins TRBV20-1 and TRBJ2-1; TRBD1 matches 7 bases. Trimming took 5 bases from V and 2 from J; bases not matched to a gene: 6. Germline values: CDR1 DFQATT, CDR2 SNEGSKA (reference sequence). The CDR3 covers 14 residues. The CDR3 coding sequence is TGCAGTGCTGTTATTCAGGGGGCCTACAATGAGCAGTTCTTC. Translation gives CSAVIQGAYNEQFF.

In its sample, this clonotype was seen many times. The V gene is TRBV30, the J gene TRBJ1-1; D is ambiguous. The V gene lost 2 bases and the J gene lost 5 bases, with 6 bases spanning the gap. CDR1 and CDR2 from the germline V gene are GTSNPN and SVGIG (reference sequence). This CDR3 spans 11 amino acids. The CDR3 is CAWSLATEAFF. CDR3 coding DNA: TGTGCCTGGAGTTTGGCGACTGAAGCTTTCTTT.

This clonotype has ten or more counts. The V call is TRBV28, the J call TRBJ2-4; TRBD2 is a possible D gene (5 bases). Germline CDR1 and CDR2: MDHEN and SYDVKM. The CDR3 runs 12 residues. V was shortened by 8 bases and J by 3 bases, with 8 bases between the two germline ends. Written as DNA, the CDR3 is TGTGCCAGCGGGGAGTACAAAAACATTCAGTACTTC. This sequence encodes CASGEYKNIQYF.

This clonotype was detected a few times. The chain is built from TRBV5-4 and TRBJ2-2, with 9 bases fitting TRBD1. The CDR3 runs 14 residues. Germline V gene sequence: CDR1 SGHNT, CDR2 YYREEE (reference sequence). V lost 4 bases and J lost 6; bases outside the gene matches: 4. In nucleotides, the CDR3 is TGTGCCAGCAGCATCCGGGACAGGGCCGGGGAGCTGTTTTTT. Translating gives CASSIRDRAGELFF.

In its sample, this clonotype was seen a few times. The chain is built from TRBV12-3 or TRBV12-4 and TRBJ2-7; 12 nucleotides align to TRBD1. The V gene end was trimmed by 5 bases and the J gene end by 3 bases; junction bases not matched to a gene: 5. This CDR3 has 15 residues. The chain's CDR3 is CASSKGQGAVYEQYF. DNA of the CDR3: TGTGCCAGCAGTAAGGGACAGGGGGCGGTCTACGAGCAGTACTTC.

At least ten counts were recorded for this clonotype. This chain joins TRBV5-1 and TRBJ1-2; no clear D. V shed 4 bases and J shed 3 bases, with 13 bases lying between them. Per the germline V gene, CDR1 is SGHRS and CDR2 is YFSETQ. This CDR3 comprises 14 residues. The CDR3 nucleotides read TGCGCCAGCAGCCCTGACATAACCTACTATGGCTACACCTTC. It encodes CASSPDITYYGYTF.

This CDR3 reads CAISVQGRRSGNTIYF. CDR3 sequence (DNA): TGTGCCATCAGTGTCCAGGGACGACGATCTGGAAACACCATATATTTT. The chain joins TRBV10-3 to TRBJ1-3, with a tentative D call TRBD1 (5 bases). This CDR3 has 16 residues. In germline, CDR1 is ENHRY, CDR2 SYGVKD. Trimming took off 4 bases at V and 1 base at J, with 14 bases between the two ends.

This clonotype showed up many times. The chain recombines TRBV29-1 with TRBJ2-3, with TRBD2 matching over 9 bases. The CDR3 spans 14 residues. Germline V gene data show CDR1 as SQVTM and CDR2 as ANQGSEA. J gave up 2 bases and V 3 bases, and 3 bases lay outside the gene matches. In DNA form, the CDR3 reads TGCAGCGTTGAGACTAGCGGCTACACAGATACGCAGTATTTT. It yields the protein CSVETSGYTDTQYF.

This clonotype occurred a few times. This sequence joins TRBV27 and TRBJ1-5; D ambiguous. Trimming shortened V by 5 bases and J by 4 bases, and 12 bases separated the two germline ends. The germline gives CDR1 MNHEY, CDR2 SMNVEV (reference sequence). This CDR3 is 14 amino acids long. CDR3 sequence (DNA): TGTGCCAGCAGTAAACAAGGGCAAAATCAGCCCCAGCATTTT. Residues: CASSKQGQNQPQHF.

This clonotype was seen at least ten times. This chain links TRBV6-5 with TRBJ1-1, with 7 positions matching TRBD1. J gave up 6 bases and V 5 bases, and 3 bases lay outside the gene matches. The CDR3 sequence is 12 residues long. Germline V lookup: CDR1 MNHEY, CDR2 SVGAGI. The CDR3 loop is CASSRGTAEAFF. The DNA for the CDR3 is TGTGCCAGCAGTCGCGGGACAGCTGAAGCTTTCTTT.

CDR3 DNA sequence: TGTGCCAGCAGCAGAGAGACGGGACAGCCCTACCGGGGCTACACCTTC. Translated: CASSRETGQPYRGYTF. The V gene is TRBV7-8, the J gene TRBJ1-2, with 7 bases aligning to TRBD1. The CDR3 is made up of 16 amino acids. From germline, CDR1 is SGHVS and CDR2 FQNEAQ. Trimming cost V 5 bases and J 8 bases; bases outside gene matches: 17.

This clonotype was counted at least ten times. V usage is TRBV20-1 and J usage is TRBJ1-4, with D uncertain. The CDR3 runs to 12 residues. From germline, CDR1 is DFQATT and CDR2 SNEGSKA (reference sequence). With 2 bases removed from V and 6 bases from J, the gap between germline ends came to 7 bases. CDR3 in DNA: TGCAGTGCTAGATGGACGGATGAAAAACTGTTTTTT. As protein: CSARWTDEKLFF.